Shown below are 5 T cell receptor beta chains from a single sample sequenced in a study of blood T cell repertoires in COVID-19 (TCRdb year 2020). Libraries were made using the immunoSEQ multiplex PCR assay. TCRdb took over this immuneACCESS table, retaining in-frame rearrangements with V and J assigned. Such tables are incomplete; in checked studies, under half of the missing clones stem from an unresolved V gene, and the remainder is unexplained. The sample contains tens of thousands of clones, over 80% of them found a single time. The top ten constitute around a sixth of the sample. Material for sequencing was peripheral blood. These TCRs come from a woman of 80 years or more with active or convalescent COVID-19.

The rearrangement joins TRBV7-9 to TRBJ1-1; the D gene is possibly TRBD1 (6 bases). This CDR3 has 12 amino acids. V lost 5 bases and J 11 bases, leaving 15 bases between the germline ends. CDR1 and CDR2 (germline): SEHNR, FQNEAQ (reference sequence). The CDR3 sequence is CASSHAGEPAFF. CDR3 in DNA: TGTGCCAGCAGCCATGCAGGGGAACCGGCTTTCTTT.

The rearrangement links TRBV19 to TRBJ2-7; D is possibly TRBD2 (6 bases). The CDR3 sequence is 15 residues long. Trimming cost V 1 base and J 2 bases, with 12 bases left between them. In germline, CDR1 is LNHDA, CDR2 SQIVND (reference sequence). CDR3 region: CASSIAGLQTYEQYF. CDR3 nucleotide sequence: TGTGCCAGTAGTATAGCGGGACTGCAGACCTACGAGCAGTACTTC.

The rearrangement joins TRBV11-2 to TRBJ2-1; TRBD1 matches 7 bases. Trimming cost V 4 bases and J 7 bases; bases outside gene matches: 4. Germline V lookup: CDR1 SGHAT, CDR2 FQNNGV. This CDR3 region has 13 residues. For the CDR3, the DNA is TGTGCCAGCAGCTCGACAGGGTTGAATGAGCAGTTCTTC. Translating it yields CASSSTGLNEQFF.

This CDR3 reads CASRDRDRGNTIYF. DNA for the CDR3: TGTGCCAGCCGGGACAGGGATCGTGGAAACACCATATATTTT. The chain combines TRBV6-5 with TRBJ1-3; 9 bases line up with TRBD1. The CDR3 has 14 amino acids. Germline assignment: CDR1 MNHEY and CDR2 SVGAGI. The J segment lost 3 bases and the V segment lost 8 bases, leaving 5 bases of the junction unmatched.

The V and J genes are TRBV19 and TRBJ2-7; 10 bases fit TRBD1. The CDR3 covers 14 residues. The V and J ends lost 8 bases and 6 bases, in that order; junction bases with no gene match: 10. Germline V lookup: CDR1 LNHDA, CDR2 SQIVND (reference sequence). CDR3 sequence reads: CASSPVTGGSEQYF. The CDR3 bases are TGTGCCAGTTCCCCAGTGACAGGGGGCTCCGAGCAGTACTTC.